This section outlines one TCR beta chain sequence together with its context. Its specificity is not known. The data derive from a study of T-cell memory formation after mild COVID-19. Study-level results: Pre-infection memory already had some responding clones, implying cross-reactive memory joined. CD4+ contracting clones lay mainly in CM and EM, CD8+ ones in EMRA. From day 15 to 85, contracting clones were balanced between CD4 and CD8, whereas later expanders leaned toward CD4+.

The 5'RACE method, run with constant-segment primers, produced TCR alpha and TCR beta cDNA libraries (carrying sample barcodes and UMIs). MiXCR was run by TCRdb on the 5' RACE reads, yielding one entry per CDR3 protein. The table has approximately 450,000 distinct CDR3 sequences, about 20% seen once. Material: PBMCs or a T cell subset sorted from them (not recorded which). The source of this sequence is an adult woman who had mild COVID-19 (a few samples of this study predate the infection). Cell type and time point are not known.

The CDR3: CASSPPTGVNQETQYF. Written as DNA, the CDR3 is TGTGCCAGCAGCCCCCCGACAGGGGTAAACCAAGAGACCCAGTACTTC. The chain carries TRBV5-5 and TRBJ2-5; 8 bases are shared with TRBD1. Trimming removed 4 bases from V and 0 bases from J; junction bases left unmatched: 8. The germline CDR1 and CDR2 sequences are SGHKS and YYEKEE (reference sequence). The CDR3 extends over 16 amino acids.